The text below deals with one T cell receptor (beta chain). What it binds is not known. Other DNA sequences in the same sample also yield this CDR3. This sample is drawn from a study of beta chain features in type 1 diabetes. General study results and limits: Patients with Type 1 diabetes showed moderately but significantly shorter TCRB CDR3s in all four CD4+ subsets.

The germline CDR1 and CDR2 sequences are SNHLY and FYNNEI. The CDR3 spans 14 residues. The V segment lost 5 bases and the J segment 1 base; nucleotides outside the gene matches: 4. What was sequenced were expressed TCRB transcripts, since all of the isolated RNA had been reverse transcribed. Method: immunoSEQ multiplex PCR; TCRdb's copy keeps in-frame clones and lacks some. In the table there are around 690,000 clones, roughly 12% of which are singletons. The rearrangement joins TRBV2 to TRBJ2-7, with 8 bases lining up with TRBD1. This sequence originates from a man aged 30 to 45 with type 1 diabetes. The sequencing sample was made of naive CD4+ T cells from blood. CDR3 coding DNA: TGTGCCAGCAGTCGAGACAGGGGTTCCTACGAGCAGTACTTC. It is translated as CASSRDRGSYEQYF.